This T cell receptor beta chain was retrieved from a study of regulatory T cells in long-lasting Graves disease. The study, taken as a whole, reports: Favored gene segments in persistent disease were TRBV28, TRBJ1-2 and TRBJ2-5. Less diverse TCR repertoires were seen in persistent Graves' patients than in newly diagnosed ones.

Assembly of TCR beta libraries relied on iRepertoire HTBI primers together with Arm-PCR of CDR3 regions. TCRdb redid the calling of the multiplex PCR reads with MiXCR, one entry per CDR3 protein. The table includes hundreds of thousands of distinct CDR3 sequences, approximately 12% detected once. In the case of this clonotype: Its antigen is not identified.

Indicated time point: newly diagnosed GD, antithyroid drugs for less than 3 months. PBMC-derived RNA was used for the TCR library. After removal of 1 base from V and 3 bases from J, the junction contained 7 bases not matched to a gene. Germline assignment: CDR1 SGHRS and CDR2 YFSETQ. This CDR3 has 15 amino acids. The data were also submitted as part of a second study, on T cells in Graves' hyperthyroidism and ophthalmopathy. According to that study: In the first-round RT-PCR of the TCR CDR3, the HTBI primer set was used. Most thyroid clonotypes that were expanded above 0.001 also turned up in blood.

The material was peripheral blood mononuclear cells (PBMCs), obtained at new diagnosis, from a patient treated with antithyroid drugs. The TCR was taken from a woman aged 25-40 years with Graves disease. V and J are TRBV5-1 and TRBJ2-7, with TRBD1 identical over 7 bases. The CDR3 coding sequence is TGCGCCAGCAGCTTGTTGTCAGGGGGATTCTACGAGCAGTACTTC. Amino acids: CASSLLSGGFYEQYF. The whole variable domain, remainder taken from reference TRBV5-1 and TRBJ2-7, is KAGVTQTPRYLIKTRGQQVTLSCSPISGHRSVSWYQQTPGQGLQFLFEYFSETQRNKGNFPGRFSGRQFSNSRSEMNVSTLELGDSALYLCASSLLSGGFYEQYFGPGTRLTVT.